The 2 T cell receptor beta chains presented below share a single source sample, sequenced in a study of cytomegalovirus exposure and HLA in healthy donors. PCR used 60 Vbeta primers and 13 Jbeta primers. Assay used: immunoSEQ multiplex PCR; TCRdb lists only in-frame clones, some missing. The table lists about 210,000 clones, about four fifths of them singletons, with more than 8.5% in the top ten. Material for sequencing was PBMCs. The source of these receptors is a woman in her forties or fifties in good health and CMV-seropositive.

The chain combines TRBV6-6 with TRBJ2-2; 15 bases fit TRBD2. The CDR3 contains 14 residues. V shed 7 bases, J shed 8 bases, and the junction held 2 bases outside the gene matches. Per the germline V gene, CDR1 is MNHNY and CDR2 is SVGAGI (reference sequence). CDR3 bases: TGTGCCAGCACGGGACTAGCGGGGGGTGGGGAGCTGTTTTTT. It translates to CASTGLAGGGELFF.

This rearrangement joins TRBV28 to TRBJ1-5; TRBD1 agrees at 12 bases. The CDR3 has 16 amino acids. Looked up from germline, CDR1 is MDHEN and CDR2 is SYDVKM. V was clipped by 2 bases and J by 4 bases; unmatched bases: 3. The chain's CDR3 is CASSLPGQGANQPQHF. In DNA, the CDR3 is TGTGCCAGCAGTTTACCGGGACAGGGGGCGAATCAGCCCCAGCATTTT.